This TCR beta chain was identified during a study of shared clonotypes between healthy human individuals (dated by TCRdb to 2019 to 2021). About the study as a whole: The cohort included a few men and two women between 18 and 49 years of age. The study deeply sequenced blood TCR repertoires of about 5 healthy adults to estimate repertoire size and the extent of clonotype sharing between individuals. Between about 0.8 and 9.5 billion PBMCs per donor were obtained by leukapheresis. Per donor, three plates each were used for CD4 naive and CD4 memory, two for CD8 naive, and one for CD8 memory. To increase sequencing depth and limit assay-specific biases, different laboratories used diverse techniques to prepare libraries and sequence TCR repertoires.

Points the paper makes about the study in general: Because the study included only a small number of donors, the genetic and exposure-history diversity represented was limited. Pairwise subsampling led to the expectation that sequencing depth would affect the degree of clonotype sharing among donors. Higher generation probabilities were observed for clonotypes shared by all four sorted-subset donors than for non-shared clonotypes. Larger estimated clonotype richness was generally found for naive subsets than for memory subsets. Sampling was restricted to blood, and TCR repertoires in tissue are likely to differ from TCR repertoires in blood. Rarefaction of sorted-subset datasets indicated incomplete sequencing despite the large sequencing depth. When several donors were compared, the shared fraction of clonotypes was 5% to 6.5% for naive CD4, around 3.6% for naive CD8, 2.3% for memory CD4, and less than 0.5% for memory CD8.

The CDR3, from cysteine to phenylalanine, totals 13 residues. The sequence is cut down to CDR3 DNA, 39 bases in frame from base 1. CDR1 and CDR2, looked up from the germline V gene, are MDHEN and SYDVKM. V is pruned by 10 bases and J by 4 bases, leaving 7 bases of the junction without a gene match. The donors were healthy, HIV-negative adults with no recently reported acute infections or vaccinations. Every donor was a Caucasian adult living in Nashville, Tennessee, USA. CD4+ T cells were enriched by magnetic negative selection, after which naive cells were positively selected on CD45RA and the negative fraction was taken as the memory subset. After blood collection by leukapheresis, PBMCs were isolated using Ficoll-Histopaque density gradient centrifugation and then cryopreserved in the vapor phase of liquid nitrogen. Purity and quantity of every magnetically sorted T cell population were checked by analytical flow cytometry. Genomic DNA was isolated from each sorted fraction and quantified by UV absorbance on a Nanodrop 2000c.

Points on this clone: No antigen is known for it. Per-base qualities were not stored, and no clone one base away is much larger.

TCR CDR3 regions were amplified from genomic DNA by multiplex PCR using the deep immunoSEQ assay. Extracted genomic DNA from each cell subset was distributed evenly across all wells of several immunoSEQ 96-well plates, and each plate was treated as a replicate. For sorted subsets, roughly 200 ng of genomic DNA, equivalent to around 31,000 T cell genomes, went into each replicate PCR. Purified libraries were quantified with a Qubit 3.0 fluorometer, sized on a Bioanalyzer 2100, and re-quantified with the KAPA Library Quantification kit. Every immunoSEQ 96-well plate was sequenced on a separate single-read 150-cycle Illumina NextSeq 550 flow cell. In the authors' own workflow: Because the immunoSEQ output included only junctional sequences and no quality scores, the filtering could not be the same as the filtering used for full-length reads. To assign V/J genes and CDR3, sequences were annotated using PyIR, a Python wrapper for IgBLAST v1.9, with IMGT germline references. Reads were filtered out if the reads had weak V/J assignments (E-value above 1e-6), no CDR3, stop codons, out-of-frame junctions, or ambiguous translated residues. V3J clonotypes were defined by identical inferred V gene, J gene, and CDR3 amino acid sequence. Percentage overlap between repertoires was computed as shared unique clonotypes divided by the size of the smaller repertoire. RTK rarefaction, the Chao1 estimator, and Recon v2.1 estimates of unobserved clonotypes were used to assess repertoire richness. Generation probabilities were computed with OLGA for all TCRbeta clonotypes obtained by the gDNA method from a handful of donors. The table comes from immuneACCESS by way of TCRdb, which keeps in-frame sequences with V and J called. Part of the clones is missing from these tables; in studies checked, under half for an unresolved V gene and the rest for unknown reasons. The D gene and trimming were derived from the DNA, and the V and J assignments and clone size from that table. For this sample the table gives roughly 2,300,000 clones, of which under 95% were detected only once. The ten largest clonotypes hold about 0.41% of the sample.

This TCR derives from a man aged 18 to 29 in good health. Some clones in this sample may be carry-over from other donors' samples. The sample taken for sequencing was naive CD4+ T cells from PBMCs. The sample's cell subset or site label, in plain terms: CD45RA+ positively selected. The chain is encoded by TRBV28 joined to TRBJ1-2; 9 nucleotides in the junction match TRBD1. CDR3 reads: CATHLTGGYGYTF. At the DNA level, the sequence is TGTGCCACTCACTTGACAGGGGGCTATGGCTACACCTTC.